What follows is one T cell receptor beta chain and its context. No antigen is known for it. The data stem from a study of cytomegalovirus exposure and HLA in healthy donors. General study findings and limits: Researchers counted roughly 150 TCR beta chains as cytomegalovirus-associated.

Some clones are missing from TCRdb's copy, which holds only in-frame ones; the method was immunoSEQ multiplex PCR. The sample includes over 110,000 clones, roughly 86% of them seen just once. The donors were part of the validation cohort of 100 to 150 subjects. That cohort was separate from the first cohort, which comprised fewer than 800 subjects. V lost 2 bases and J 2 bases, leaving 7 bases between the germline ends. Germline values: CDR1 MNHEY, CDR2 SVGAGI. The CDR3 is made up of 13 amino acids. The chain recombines TRBV6-5 with TRBJ2-7; D is possibly TRBD1 (5 bases). Sequencing was carried out using PBMCs. This TCR came from a man between 18 and 35 years old in good health and CMV-seropositive. The CDR3 spells CASSYAGPYEQYF. For the CDR3, the DNA is TGTGCCAGCAGTTACGCAGGGCCCTACGAGCAGTACTTC.